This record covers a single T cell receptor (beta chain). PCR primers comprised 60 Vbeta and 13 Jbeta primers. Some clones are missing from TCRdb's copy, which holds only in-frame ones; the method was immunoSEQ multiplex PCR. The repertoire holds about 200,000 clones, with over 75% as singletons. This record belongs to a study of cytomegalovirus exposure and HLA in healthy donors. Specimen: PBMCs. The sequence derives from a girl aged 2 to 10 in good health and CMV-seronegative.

As DNA, the CDR3 is TGTGCCAGCAGCTTAGGTCCCCTCACGGGGAGCACCGGGGAGCTGTTTTTT. Its translation is CASSLGPLTGSTGELFF. The V call is TRBV11-2, the J call TRBJ2-2, with D possibly being TRBD2 (5 bases). With 1 base removed from V and 4 bases from J, the gap between germline ends came to 16 bases. CDR1 is SGHAT, CDR2 FQNNGV, per germline. This CDR3 spans 17 amino acids.